This TCR beta chain was sequenced during a study of blood T cell repertoires in COVID-19. Across the study: Sources were T cells, B-cell-depleted T cells, or PBMCs; the material itself was cDNA or gDNA.

While infection was still active, Seattle patients were enrolled and then followed longitudinally. Per the study methods: Reference gene primer amplification in the assay estimated nucleated cell counts. Method: immunoSEQ multiplex PCR; TCRdb's copy keeps in-frame clones and lacks some. From that table come the V and J calls and clone size; the DNA was used to work out D and trimming. The data hold 300,000 to 450,000 clones, with roughly 90% observed a single time. CDR3 size: 15 residues. Germline CDR1 MGHDK, CDR2 SYGVNS. The chain recombines TRBV25-1 with TRBJ2-5, with TRBD1 matching 9 bases. The closer fit of TRBJ2-7 to the DNA end suggests the J call may be wrong. This sequence was found in a woman in her twenties or thirties with COVID-19, enrolled during active disease. The sequenced sample consisted of peripheral blood. The CDR3 loop reads CASSVSGDRAHEQYF. DNA for the CDR3: TGTGCCAGCAGTGTCTCGGGGGACAGGGCCCACGAGCAGTACTTC.